This TCR beta chain was obtained from a study of blood T cell repertoires in COVID-19. Study at large: The origin of the acute and convalescent COVID-19 samples was the United States, Italy and Spain. T cells, B-cell-depleted T cells, or PBMCs supplied cDNA or gDNA.

Original processing methods: It was from reference gene primer amplification that nucleated cell counts were estimated. Sequencing used immunoSEQ multiplex PCR; TCRdb keeps in-frame clones, though not all of them. D and trimming were read from the DNA, whereas the V and J calls and clone size are those reported in that table. The sample holds 300,000 to 350,000 clones, about 91% seen once. Unmatched junction bases numbered 2, after V lost 4 bases and J lost 6 bases. The CDR3 sequence is 13 residues long. Per the germline V gene, CDR1 is KGHSH and CDR2 is LQKENI. Those enrolled in Seattle joined during active infection and were followed longitudinally afterward.

The V and J genes are TRBV18 and TRBJ1-2; 10 bases map to TRBD1. The clonotype comes from a man aged 25 to 45 with COVID-19, enrolled during active disease. Material for sequencing was peripheral blood. CDR3 sequence (DNA): TGTGCCAGCTCACGGACAGGGGGGGATGGCTACACCTTC. Protein: CASSRTGGDGYTF. Full variable domain (missing parts from reference TRBV18 and TRBJ1-2): NAGVMQNPRHLVRRRGQEARLRCSPMKGHSHVYWYRQLPEEGLKFMVYLQKENIIDESGMPKERFSAEFPKEGPSILRIQQVVRGDSAAYFCASSRTGGDGYTFGSGTRLTVV.